This entry is about one T cell receptor beta chain. The antigen is not known. The data originate from a study of cytomegalovirus exposure and HLA in healthy donors. Study details: Among around 170 million T cells, an earlier analysis found about 100 million unique TCR beta sequences. Study-wide points: The investigators catalogued 150 to 200 TCR beta chains as cytomegalovirus-associated.

The V gene's germline CDR1 is SGHRS and CDR2 YFSETQ. Trimming cost V 5 bases and J 1 base; bases outside gene matches: 7. The CDR3 is 15 amino acids. Both 60 Vbeta primers and 13 Jbeta primers went into the PCR. Profiled with immunoSEQ multiplex PCR; TCRdb holds only in-frame clones, not every one. Of about 160,000 clones detected, roughly 72% appear once; the ten largest clones hold approximately 1.5%. This clonotype was obtained from a middle-aged man in good health and CMV-seronegative. The gene calls are TRBV5-1 and TRBJ1-1; 8 bases match TRBD1. Material: PBMCs. The CDR3 nucleotides are TGCGCCAGCAGTTATGGACAGGGTGGGAACACTGAAGCTTTCTTT. Its translation: CASSYGQGGNTEAFF.